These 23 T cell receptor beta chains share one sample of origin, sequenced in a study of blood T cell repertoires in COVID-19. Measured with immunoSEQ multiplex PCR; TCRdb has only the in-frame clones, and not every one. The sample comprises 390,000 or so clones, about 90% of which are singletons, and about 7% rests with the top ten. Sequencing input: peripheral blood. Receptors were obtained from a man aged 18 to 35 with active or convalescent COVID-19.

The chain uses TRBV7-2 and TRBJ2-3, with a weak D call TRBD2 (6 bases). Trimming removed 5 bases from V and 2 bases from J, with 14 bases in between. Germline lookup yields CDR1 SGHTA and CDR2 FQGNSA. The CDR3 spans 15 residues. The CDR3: CASSTTGVNTDTQYF. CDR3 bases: TGTGCCAGCAGCACTACGGGGGTAAACACAGATACGCAGTATTTT. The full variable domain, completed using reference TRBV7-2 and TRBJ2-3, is GAGVSQSPSNKVTEKGKDVELRCDPISGHTALYWYRQSLGQGLEFLIYFQGNSAPDKSGLPSDRFSAERTGGSVSTLTIQRTQQEDSAVYLCASSTTGVNTDTQYFGPGTRLTVL.

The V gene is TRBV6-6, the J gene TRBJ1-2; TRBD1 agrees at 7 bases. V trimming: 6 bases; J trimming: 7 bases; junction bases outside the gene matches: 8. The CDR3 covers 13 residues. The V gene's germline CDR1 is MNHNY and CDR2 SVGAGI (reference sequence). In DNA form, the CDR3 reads TGTGCCAGCAGATGGACAGGCCCCCCTGGCTACACCTTC. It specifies CASRWTGPPGYTF.

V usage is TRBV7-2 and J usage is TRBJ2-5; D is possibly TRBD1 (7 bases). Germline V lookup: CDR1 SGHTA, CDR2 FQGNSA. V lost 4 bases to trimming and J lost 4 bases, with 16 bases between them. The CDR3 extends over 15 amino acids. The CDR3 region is CASSSTGPLAETQYF. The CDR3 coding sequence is TGTGCCAGCAGCTCGACAGGGCCACTAGCAGAGACCCAGTACTTC.

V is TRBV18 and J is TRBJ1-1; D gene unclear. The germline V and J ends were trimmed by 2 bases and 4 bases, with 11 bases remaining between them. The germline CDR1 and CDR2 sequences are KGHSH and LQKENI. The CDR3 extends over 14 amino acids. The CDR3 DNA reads TGTGCCAGCTCACCAGCGGGGATTATCACTGAAGCTTTCTTT. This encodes CASSPAGIITEAFF.

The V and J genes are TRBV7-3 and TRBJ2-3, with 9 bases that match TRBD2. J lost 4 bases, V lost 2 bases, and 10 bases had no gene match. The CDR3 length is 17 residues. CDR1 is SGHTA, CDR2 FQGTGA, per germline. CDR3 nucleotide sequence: TGTGCCAGCAGCTTAGATGTACGCGGGGGGGCGTCAGATACGCAGTATTTT. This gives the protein CASSLDVRGGASDTQYF. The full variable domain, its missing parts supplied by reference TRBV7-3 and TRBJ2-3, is GAGVSQTPSNKVTEKGKYVELRCDPISGHTALYWYRQSLGQGPEFLIYFQGTGAADDSGLPNDRFFAVRPEGSVSTLKIQRTERGDSAVYLCASSLDVRGGASDTQYFGPGTRLTVL.

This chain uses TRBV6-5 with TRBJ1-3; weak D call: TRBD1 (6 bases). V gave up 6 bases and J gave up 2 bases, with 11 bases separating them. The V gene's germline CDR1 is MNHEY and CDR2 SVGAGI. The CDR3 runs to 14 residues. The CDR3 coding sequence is TGTGCCAGCAGCACAGGGTCGGCTGGAAACACCATATATTTT. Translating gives CASSTGSAGNTIYF.

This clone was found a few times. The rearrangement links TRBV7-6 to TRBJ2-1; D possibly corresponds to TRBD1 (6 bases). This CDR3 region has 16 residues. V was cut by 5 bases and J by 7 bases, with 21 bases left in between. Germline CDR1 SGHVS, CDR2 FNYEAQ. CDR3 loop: CASSKVWGPGENEQFF. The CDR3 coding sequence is TGTGCCAGCAGCAAGGTTTGGGGGCCCGGGGAGAATGAGCAGTTCTTC.

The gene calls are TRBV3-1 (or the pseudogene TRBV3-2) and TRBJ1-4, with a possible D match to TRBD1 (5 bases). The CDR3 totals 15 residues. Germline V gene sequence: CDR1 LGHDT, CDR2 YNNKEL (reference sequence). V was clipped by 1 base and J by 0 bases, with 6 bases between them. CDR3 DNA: TGTGCCAGCAGCCAAGGACAGACAACTAATGAAAAACTGTTTTTT. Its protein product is CASSQGQTTNEKLFF.

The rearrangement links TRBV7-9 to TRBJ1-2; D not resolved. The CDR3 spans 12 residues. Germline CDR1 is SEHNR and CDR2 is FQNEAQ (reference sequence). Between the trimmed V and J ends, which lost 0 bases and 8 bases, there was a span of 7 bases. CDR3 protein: CASSLANLGYTF. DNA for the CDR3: TGTGCCAGCAGCTTAGCCAACTTGGGCTACACCTTC.

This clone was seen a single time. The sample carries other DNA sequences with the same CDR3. The CDR3 spells CASSLGGASYEQYF. As DNA, the CDR3 is TGTGCCAGCAGTTTGGGGGGGGCCTCCTACGAGCAGTACTTC. This chain connects TRBV28 to TRBJ2-7; TRBD2 is a possible D gene (7 bases). The V gene lost 3 bases and the J gene lost 0 bases, with 9 bases spanning the gap. The CDR3 spans 14 residues. Germline assignment: CDR1 MDHEN and CDR2 SYDVKM. The variable domain in full, with the rest retrieved from reference TRBV28 and TRBJ2-7, is DVKVTQSSRYLVKRTGEKVFLECVQDMDHENMFWYRQDPGLGLRLIYFSYDVKMKEKGDIPEGYSVSREKKERFSLILESASTNQTSMYLCASSLGGASYEQYFGPGTRLTVT.

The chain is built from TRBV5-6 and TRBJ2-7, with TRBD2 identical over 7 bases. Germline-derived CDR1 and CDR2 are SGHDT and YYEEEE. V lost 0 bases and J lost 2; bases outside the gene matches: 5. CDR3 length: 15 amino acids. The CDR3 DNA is TGTGCCAGCAGCTTGGACCGGGGGGTCACCTACGAGCAGTACTTC. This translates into CASSLDRGVTYEQYF.

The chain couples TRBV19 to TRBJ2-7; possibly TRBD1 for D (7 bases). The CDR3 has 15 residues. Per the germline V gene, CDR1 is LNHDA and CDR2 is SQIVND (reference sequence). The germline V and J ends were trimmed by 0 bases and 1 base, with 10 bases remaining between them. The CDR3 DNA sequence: TGTGCCAGTAGTATAGATGCAGGGGGGTCCTACGAGCAGTACTTC. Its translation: CASSIDAGGSYEQYF.

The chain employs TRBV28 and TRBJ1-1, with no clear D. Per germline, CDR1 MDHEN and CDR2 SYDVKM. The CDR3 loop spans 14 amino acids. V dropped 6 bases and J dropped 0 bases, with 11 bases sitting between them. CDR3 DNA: TGTGCCAGCAGCTCTCCTAGTGTGAACACTGAAGCTTTCTTT. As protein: CASSSPSVNTEAFF.

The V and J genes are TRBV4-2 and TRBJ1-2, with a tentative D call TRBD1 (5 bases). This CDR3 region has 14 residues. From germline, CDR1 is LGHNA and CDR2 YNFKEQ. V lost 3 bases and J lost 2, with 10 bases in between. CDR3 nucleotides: TGTGCCAGCAGCCAGGTCCGGGGGAACTATGGCTACACCTTC. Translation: CASSQVRGNYGYTF.

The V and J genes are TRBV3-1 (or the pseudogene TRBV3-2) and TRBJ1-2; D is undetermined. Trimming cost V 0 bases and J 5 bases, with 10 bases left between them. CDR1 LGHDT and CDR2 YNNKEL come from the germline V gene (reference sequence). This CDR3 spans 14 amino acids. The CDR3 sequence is CASSQEGRGYGYTF. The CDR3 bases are TGTGCCAGCAGCCAAGAGGGCAGAGGGTATGGCTACACCTTC.

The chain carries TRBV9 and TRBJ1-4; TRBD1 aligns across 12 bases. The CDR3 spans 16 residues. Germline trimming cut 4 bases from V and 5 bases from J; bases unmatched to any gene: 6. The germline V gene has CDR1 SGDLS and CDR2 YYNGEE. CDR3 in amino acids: CASSPRDRGPNEKLFF. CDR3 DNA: TGTGCCAGCAGCCCCCGGGACAGGGGGCCAAATGAAAAACTGTTTTTT.

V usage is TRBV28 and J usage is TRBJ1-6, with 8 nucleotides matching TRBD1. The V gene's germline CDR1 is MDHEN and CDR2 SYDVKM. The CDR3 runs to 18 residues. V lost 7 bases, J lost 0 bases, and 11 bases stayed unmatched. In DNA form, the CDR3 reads TGTGCCAGCACCTCCGGGACAGGCGACAGCTCCTATAATTCACCCCTCCACTTT. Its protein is CASTSGTGDSSYNSPLHF.

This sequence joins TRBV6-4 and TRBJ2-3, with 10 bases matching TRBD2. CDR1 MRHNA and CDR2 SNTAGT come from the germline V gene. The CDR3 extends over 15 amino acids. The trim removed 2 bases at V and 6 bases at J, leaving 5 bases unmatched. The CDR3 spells CASSDSGGASDTQYF. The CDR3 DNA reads TGTGCCAGCAGTGACAGCGGGGGGGCCAGCGATACGCAGTATTTT.

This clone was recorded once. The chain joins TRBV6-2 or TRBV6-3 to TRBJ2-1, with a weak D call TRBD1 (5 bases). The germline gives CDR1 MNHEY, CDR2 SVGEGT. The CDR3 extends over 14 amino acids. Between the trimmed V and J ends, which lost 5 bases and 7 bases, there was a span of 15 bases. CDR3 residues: CASSHRKGPNEQFF. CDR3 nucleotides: TGTGCCAGCAGTCACAGGAAAGGGCCTAATGAGCAGTTCTTC.

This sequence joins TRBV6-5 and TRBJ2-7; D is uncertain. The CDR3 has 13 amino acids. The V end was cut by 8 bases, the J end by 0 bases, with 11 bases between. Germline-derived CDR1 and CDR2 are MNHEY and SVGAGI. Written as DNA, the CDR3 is TGTGCCAGCGCTCCCCAGAACTCCTACGAGCAGTACTTC. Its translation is CASAPQNSYEQYF.

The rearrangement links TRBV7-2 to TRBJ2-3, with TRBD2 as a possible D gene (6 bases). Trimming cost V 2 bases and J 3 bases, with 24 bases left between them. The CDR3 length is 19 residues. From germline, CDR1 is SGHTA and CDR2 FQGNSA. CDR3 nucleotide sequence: TGTGCCAGCAGCTTATTGACCTTTCAGGTAGCTCGGGAGACAGATACGCAGTATTTT. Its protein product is CASSLLTFQVARETDTQYF.

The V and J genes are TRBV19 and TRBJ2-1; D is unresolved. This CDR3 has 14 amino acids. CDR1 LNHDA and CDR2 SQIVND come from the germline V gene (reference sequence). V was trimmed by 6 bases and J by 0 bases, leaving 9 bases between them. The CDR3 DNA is TGTGCCAGTAGCTATCCGAGCTCCTACAATGAGCAGTTCTTC. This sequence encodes CASSYPSSYNEQFF. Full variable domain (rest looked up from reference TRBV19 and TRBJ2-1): DGGITQSPKYLFRKEGQNVTLSCEQNLNHDAMYWYRQDPGQGLRLIYYSQIVNDFQKGDIAEGYSVSREKKESFPLTVTSAQKNPTAFYLCASSYPSSYNEQFFGPGTRLTVL.

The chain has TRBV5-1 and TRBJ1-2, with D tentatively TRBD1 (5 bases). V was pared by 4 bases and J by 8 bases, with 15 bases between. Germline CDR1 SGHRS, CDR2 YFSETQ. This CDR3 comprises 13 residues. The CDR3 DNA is TGCGCCAGCAGCCGGGGGGAAGGGGTAGGCTACACCTTC. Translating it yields CASSRGEGVGYTF.